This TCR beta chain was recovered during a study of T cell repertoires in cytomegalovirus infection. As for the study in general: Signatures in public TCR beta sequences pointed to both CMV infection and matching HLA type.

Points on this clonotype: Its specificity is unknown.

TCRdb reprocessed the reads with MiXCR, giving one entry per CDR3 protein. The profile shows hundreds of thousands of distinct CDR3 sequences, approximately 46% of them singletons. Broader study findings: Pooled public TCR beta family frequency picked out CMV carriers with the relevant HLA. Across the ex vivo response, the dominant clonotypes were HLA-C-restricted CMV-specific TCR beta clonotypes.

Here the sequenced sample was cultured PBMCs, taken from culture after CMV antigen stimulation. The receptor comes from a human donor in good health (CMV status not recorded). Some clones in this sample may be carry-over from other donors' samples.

CDR3 residues: CASSSNGQGKHGYTF. The DNA for the CDR3 is TGTGCCAGCAGCTCTAACGGACAGGGGAAACATGGCTACACCTTC. The gene calls are TRBV28 and TRBJ1-2; the match to TRBD1 covers 9 bases. The V gene end was trimmed by 6 bases and the J gene end by 6 bases; junction bases not matched to a gene: 11. Germline assignment: CDR1 MDHEN and CDR2 SYDVKM. The CDR3 length is 15 residues.